The source of this T cell receptor (beta chain) is a study of blood T cell repertoires in COVID-19. Generated by immunoSEQ multiplex PCR, the TCRdb table keeps only in-frame clones and is missing some. The sample includes a few hundred thousand clones, more than 70% seen only once; the top ten take approximately 1.2%. CDR1 and CDR2 (germline): MGHRA, YSYEKL. The V gene lost 3 bases and the J gene lost 6 bases, with 21 bases spanning the gap. CDR3 size: 16 residues. Participant age was roughly 18 to 90 years, and participants resided in fewer than 30 US areas. Two negative PCRs, clearance, or symptom resolution were required of recovered Cohort 3 donors.

The V call is TRBV4-1, the J call TRBJ2-7, with TRBD2 as a possible D gene (6 bases). Material for sequencing was PBMCs or T cells enriched from blood (not recorded which). The receptor comes from a man aged 25 to 45 who had recovered from COVID-19. The CDR3 nucleotides read TGCGCCAGCAGCCATATAACCGGGACTGCCTTTCGCGAGCAGTACTTC. It codes for CASSHITGTAFREQYF.